The 26 T cell receptor beta chains presented below share a single source sample, sequenced in a study of blood T cell repertoires in COVID-19. TCRdb keeps only in-frame clones here, not all; method: immunoSEQ multiplex PCR. The table has about 180,000 clones, around nine tenths seen once. Sequences were obtained from peripheral blood. Source of these receptors: an older woman with COVID-19, enrolled during active disease.

This rearrangement joins TRBV28 to TRBJ1-2, with a possible D match to TRBD1 (6 bases). This CDR3 has 13 residues. Germline CDR1 and CDR2: MDHEN and SYDVKM. Trimming stripped 9 bases from V and 6 bases from J, with 17 bases between. The CDR3 sequence: CASRRGGEDGYTF. For the CDR3, the DNA is TGTGCCAGTCGAAGAGGGGGAGAGGATGGCTACACCTTC.

V usage is TRBV2 and J usage is TRBJ2-7; D is possibly TRBD2 (6 bases). The germline CDR1 and CDR2 sequences are SNHLY and FYNNEI. CDR3 length: 13 amino acids. V lost 7 bases, J lost 4 bases, and 14 bases lay in between. Here the CDR3 DNA reads TGTGCCAGCATAGCGGACTATATTTACGAGCAGTACTTC. This codes for CASIADYIYEQYF.

The rearrangement joins TRBV6-5 to TRBJ2-7, with D possibly TRBD2 on 6 matching bases. The CDR3 extends over 14 amino acids. Per the germline V gene, CDR1 is MNHEY and CDR2 is SVGAGI. V lost 8 bases to trimming and J lost 2 bases, with 16 bases between them. CDR3: CASGDLGLPYEQYF. In nucleotides, the CDR3 is TGTGCCAGCGGGGACTTGGGTCTTCCCTACGAGCAGTACTTC.

This clone showed up just a few times. The genes are TRBV19 and TRBJ1-2; 7 nucleotides line up with TRBD1. The germline V gene encodes CDR1 LNHDA and CDR2 SQIVND (reference sequence). Unmatched junction bases numbered 17, after V lost 3 bases and J lost 4 bases. This CDR3 region has 18 residues. Here the CDR3 reads CASSMMFLYGDSGYGYTF. The CDR3 DNA reads as TGTGCCAGTAGTATGATGTTTCTGTACGGGGACAGCGGCTATGGCTACACCTTC.

This clone was counted a few times. The chain joins TRBV29-1 to TRBJ2-7; D ambiguous. The CDR3 is 11 amino acids. The V gene's germline CDR1 is SQVTM and CDR2 ANQGSEA. Trimming pared 6 bases from V and 0 bases from J, leaving 6 bases between. For the CDR3, the DNA is TGCAGCGTACAGAGCTCCTACGAGCAGTACTTC. Protein: CSVQSSYEQYF.

The chain uses TRBV30 and TRBJ1-5; TRBD1 aligns across 11 bases. The CDR3 contains 14 residues. J gave up 11 bases and V 5 bases, and 11 bases lay outside the gene matches. Germline V gene lookup returns CDR1 GTSNPN and CDR2 SVGIG (reference sequence). CDR3 nucleotide sequence: TGTGCCTGGGCCGTCCGGGACAGGGGGGGAACCCAGCATTTT. It yields the protein CAWAVRDRGGTQHF.

This clone was observed a single time. This chain joins TRBV30 and TRBJ2-1, with D possibly matching TRBD1 (6 bases). This CDR3 contains 13 residues. V was pared by 1 base and J by 7 bases, with 11 bases between. The germline gives CDR1 GTSNPN, CDR2 SVGIG (reference sequence). In nucleotides, the CDR3 is TGTGCCTGGAGTGCATACAGGGATAATGAGCAGTTCTTC. Amino acids: CAWSAYRDNEQFF. Full variable domain (missing parts from reference TRBV30 and TRBJ2-1): SQTIHQWPATLVQPVGSPLSLECTVEGTSNPNLYWYRQAAGRGLQLLFYSVGIGQISSEVPQNLSASRPQDRQFILSSKKLLLSDSGFYLCAWSAYRDNEQFFGPGTRLTVL.

In DNA form, the CDR3 reads TGTGCCAGTAGAGTGGACAGCTTCTCTGGAAACACCATATATTTT. Its protein product is CASRVDSFSGNTIYF. The V and J genes are TRBV19 and TRBJ1-3, with D possibly being TRBD1 (6 bases). The CDR3 sequence is 15 residues long. Germline assignment: CDR1 LNHDA and CDR2 SQIVND (reference sequence). The V gene lost 6 bases and the J gene lost 0 bases, with 12 bases spanning the gap.

For the CDR3, the DNA is TGTGCCATCAGTCCCGGGACAGGGGGCGACCCTAACTATGGCTACACCTTC. Protein: CAISPGTGGDPNYGYTF. V is TRBV10-3 and J is TRBJ1-2, with 12 bases lining up with TRBD1. Per germline, CDR1 ENHRY and CDR2 SYGVKD. V lost 5 bases, J lost 0 bases, and 7 bases stayed unmatched. There are 17 residues in the CDR3.

This clone was seen just once. The V gene is TRBV9, the J gene TRBJ2-5; D perhaps matches TRBD1 (5 bases). V was clipped by 0 bases and J by 5 bases, with 11 bases between them. The CDR3 runs to 14 residues. Germline V gene sequence: CDR1 SGDLS, CDR2 YYNGEE. CDR3 loop: CASSVGVQGETQYF. DNA of the CDR3: TGTGCCAGCAGCGTAGGGGTTCAGGGTGAGACCCAGTACTTC.

The chain joins TRBV6-6 to TRBJ1-5, with a possible D match to TRBD1 (6 bases). The germline V gene has CDR1 MNHNY and CDR2 SVGAGI (reference sequence). The ends were cut back, 4 bases at V and 5 bases at J, with 9 bases in the middle. The CDR3 length is 13 residues. DNA for the CDR3: TGTGCCAGCAGTTCGGGGGGGCATCAGCCCCAGCATTTT. It codes for CASSSGGHQPQHF.

The chain carries TRBV4-2 and TRBJ2-2; TRBD2 matches at 9 bases. V lost 0 bases, J lost 5 bases, and 16 bases stayed unmatched. Germline CDR1 LGHNA, CDR2 YNFKEQ. The CDR3 sequence is 20 residues long. Here the CDR3 reads CASSQEAYEREAGGTGELFF. The CDR3 DNA reads TGTGCCAGCAGCCAAGAGGCTTACGAGCGGGAGGCCGGGGGAACCGGGGAGCTGTTTTTT.

V usage is TRBV11-2 and J usage is TRBJ2-3; unclear D gene. CDR3 length: 12 residues. Germline V lookup: CDR1 SGHAT, CDR2 FQNNGV. V lost 5 bases and J 0 bases, leaving 3 bases between the germline ends. CDR3 sequence: CASSGSTDTQYF. The CDR3 nucleotides are TGTGCCAGCAGCGGCAGCACAGATACGCAGTATTTT.

The rearrangement uses TRBV2 and TRBJ1-2; D is possibly TRBD1 (5 bases). The germline CDR1 and CDR2 sequences are SNHLY and FYNNEI. Trimming shortened V by 2 bases and J by 8 bases, and 12 bases separated the two germline ends. The CDR3 loop spans 13 amino acids. CDR3 region: CASSEIQGGGYTF. In nucleotides, the CDR3 is TGTGCCAGCAGTGAAATTCAGGGAGGCGGCTACACCTTC.

Regarding this clone: The junction departs from the called germline gene at one end, perhaps through a read error. V is TRBV10-3 and J is TRBJ2-7; 7 bases map to TRBD1. CDR1 ENHRY and CDR2 SYGVKD come from the germline V gene. The CDR3 has 13 amino acids. The CDR3 sequence is CAISESFRQGADF. CDR3 coding DNA: TGTGCCATCAGTGAGTCCTTCCGACAGGGTGCGGACTTC.

The chain couples TRBV19 to TRBJ2-1, with 7 bases fitting TRBD2. Unmatched junction bases numbered 0, after V lost 1 base and J lost 0 bases. The germline CDR1 and CDR2 sequences are LNHDA and SQIVND (reference sequence). CDR3 length equals 15 residues. In nucleotides, the CDR3 is TGTGCCAGTAGTATAGGGGGGGGCTCCTACAATGAGCAGTTCTTC. The encoded protein is CASSIGGGSYNEQFF.

The rearrangement joins TRBV6-6 to TRBJ2-1; a possible D gene is TRBD2 (6 bases). Germline V CDR1 and CDR2: MNHNY, SVGAGI (reference sequence). The CDR3 is 15 residues long. Trimming stripped 0 bases from V and 8 bases from J, with 14 bases between. This chain's CDR3 is CASSYSTGRGDEQFF. The CDR3 DNA is TGTGCCAGCAGTTACTCGACCGGTCGCGGGGATGAGCAGTTCTTC.

This rearrangement joins TRBV3-1 (or the pseudogene TRBV3-2) to TRBJ1-4, with 11 bases aligning to TRBD1. The trim removed 1 base at V and 7 bases at J, leaving 5 bases unmatched. CDR3 length: 16 residues. Germline loops: CDR1 LGHDT, CDR2 YNNKEL (reference sequence). CDR3 sequence: CASSQGGQGGSEKLFF. The CDR3 DNA reads TGTGCCAGCAGCCAAGGGGGACAGGGGGGTAGTGAAAAACTGTTTTTT.

The J gene is TRBJ2-7, the V gene TRBV10-3, with D possibly matching TRBD1 (6 bases). The V gene lost 0 bases and the J gene lost 7 bases, with 19 bases spanning the gap. The CDR3 is 16 amino acids. The germline gives CDR1 ENHRY, CDR2 SYGVKD. The CDR3, as DNA: TGTGCCATCAGTGAGTCGAGGGGGAAAGGGCCGGAAGAGCAGTACTTC. This codes for CAISESRGKGPEEQYF.

V gene TRBV5-4 combines with J gene TRBJ1-1; possibly TRBD1 for D (6 bases). This CDR3 region has 16 residues. Per germline, CDR1 SGHNT and CDR2 YYREEE (reference sequence). V lost 5 bases and J 0 bases, leaving 17 bases between the germline ends. CDR3 residues: CASSSGTSILNTEAFF. The CDR3 DNA sequence: TGTGCCAGCAGTTCCGGGACAAGCATCCTGAACACTGAAGCTTTCTTT.

CDR3 DNA: TGTGCCAGCTCACCAACACCTAGGAATCAGCCCCAGCATTTT. Protein: CASSPTPRNQPQHF. V is TRBV18 and J is TRBJ1-5; D is uncertain. The ends were cut back, 2 bases at V and 4 bases at J, with 9 bases in the middle. CDR3 size: 14 residues. Germline V gives CDR1 KGHSH, CDR2 LQKENI.

The V and J genes are TRBV6-5 and TRBJ1-5, with D uncertain. Germline V lookup: CDR1 MNHEY, CDR2 SVGAGI. The CDR3 contains 14 residues. V dropped 7 bases and J dropped 1 base, with 11 bases sitting between them. CDR3 sequence reads: CASTRERSNQPQHF. The CDR3 coding sequence is TGTGCCAGCACCCGGGAACGGAGCAATCAGCCCCAGCATTTT.

This clone was seen just once. The chain joins TRBV6-5 to TRBJ2-7; the D gene is possibly TRBD2 (7 bases). The CDR3 consists of 15 residues. Germline V gene sequence: CDR1 MNHEY, CDR2 SVGAGI. V lost 8 bases and J 5 bases, leaving 22 bases between the germline ends. The CDR3 sequence: CASFQTRGGGHEQYF. As DNA, the CDR3 is TGTGCCAGCTTCCAAACGCGAGGGGGAGGGCACGAGCAGTACTTC.

The chain carries TRBV6-5 and TRBJ2-7; no reliable D call. The CDR3 runs to 14 residues. V lost 7 bases and J 3 bases, leaving 16 bases between the germline ends. Germline V gene data show CDR1 as MNHEY and CDR2 as SVGAGI. The CDR3 DNA reads as TGTGCCAGCACATTGGTCCAAAGAGACTACGAGCAGTACTTC. Amino acid sequence: CASTLVQRDYEQYF.

The chain combines TRBV3-1 (or the pseudogene TRBV3-2) with TRBJ2-1; the match to TRBD1 covers 8 bases. This CDR3 is 13 amino acids long. CDR1 and CDR2 from the germline V gene are LGHDT and YNNKEL (reference sequence). V shed 2 bases and J 11 bases; nucleotides not matched to a gene: 5. The CDR3: CASSQPGQGQQFF. CDR3 nucleotides: TGTGCCAGCAGCCAACCCGGACAGGGACAGCAGTTCTTC.

The chain has TRBV4-3 and TRBJ2-1, with 12 bases lining up with TRBD2. From germline, CDR1 is LGHNA and CDR2 YSLEER. Trimming cost V 0 bases and J 6 bases; bases outside gene matches: 0. The CDR3 is made up of 15 amino acids. The CDR3 nucleotides read TGCGCCAGCAGCCAAGAGGGACTAGCGGGCAATGAGCAGTTCTTC. Protein product: CASSQEGLAGNEQFF.